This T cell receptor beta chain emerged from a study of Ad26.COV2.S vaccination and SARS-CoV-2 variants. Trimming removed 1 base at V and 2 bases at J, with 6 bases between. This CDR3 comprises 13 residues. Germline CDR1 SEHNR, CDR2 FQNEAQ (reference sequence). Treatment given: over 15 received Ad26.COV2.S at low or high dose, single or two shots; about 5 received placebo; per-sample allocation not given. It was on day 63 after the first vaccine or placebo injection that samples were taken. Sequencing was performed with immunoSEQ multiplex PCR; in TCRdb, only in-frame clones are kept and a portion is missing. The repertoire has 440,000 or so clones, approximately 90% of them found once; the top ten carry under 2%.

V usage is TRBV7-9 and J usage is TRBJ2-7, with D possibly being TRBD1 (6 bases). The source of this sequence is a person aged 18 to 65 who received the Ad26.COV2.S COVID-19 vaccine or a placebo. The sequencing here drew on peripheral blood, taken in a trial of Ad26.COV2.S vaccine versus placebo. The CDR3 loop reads CASSLEGAYEQYF. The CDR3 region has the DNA TGTGCCAGCAGCTTAGAGGGGGCCTACGAGCAGTACTTC. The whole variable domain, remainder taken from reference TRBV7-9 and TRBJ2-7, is DTGVSQNPRHKITKRGQNVTFRCDPISEHNRLYWYRQTLGQGPEFLTYFQNEAQLEKSRLLSDRFSAERPKGSFSTLEIQRTEQGDSAMYLCASSLEGAYEQYFGPGTRLTVT.